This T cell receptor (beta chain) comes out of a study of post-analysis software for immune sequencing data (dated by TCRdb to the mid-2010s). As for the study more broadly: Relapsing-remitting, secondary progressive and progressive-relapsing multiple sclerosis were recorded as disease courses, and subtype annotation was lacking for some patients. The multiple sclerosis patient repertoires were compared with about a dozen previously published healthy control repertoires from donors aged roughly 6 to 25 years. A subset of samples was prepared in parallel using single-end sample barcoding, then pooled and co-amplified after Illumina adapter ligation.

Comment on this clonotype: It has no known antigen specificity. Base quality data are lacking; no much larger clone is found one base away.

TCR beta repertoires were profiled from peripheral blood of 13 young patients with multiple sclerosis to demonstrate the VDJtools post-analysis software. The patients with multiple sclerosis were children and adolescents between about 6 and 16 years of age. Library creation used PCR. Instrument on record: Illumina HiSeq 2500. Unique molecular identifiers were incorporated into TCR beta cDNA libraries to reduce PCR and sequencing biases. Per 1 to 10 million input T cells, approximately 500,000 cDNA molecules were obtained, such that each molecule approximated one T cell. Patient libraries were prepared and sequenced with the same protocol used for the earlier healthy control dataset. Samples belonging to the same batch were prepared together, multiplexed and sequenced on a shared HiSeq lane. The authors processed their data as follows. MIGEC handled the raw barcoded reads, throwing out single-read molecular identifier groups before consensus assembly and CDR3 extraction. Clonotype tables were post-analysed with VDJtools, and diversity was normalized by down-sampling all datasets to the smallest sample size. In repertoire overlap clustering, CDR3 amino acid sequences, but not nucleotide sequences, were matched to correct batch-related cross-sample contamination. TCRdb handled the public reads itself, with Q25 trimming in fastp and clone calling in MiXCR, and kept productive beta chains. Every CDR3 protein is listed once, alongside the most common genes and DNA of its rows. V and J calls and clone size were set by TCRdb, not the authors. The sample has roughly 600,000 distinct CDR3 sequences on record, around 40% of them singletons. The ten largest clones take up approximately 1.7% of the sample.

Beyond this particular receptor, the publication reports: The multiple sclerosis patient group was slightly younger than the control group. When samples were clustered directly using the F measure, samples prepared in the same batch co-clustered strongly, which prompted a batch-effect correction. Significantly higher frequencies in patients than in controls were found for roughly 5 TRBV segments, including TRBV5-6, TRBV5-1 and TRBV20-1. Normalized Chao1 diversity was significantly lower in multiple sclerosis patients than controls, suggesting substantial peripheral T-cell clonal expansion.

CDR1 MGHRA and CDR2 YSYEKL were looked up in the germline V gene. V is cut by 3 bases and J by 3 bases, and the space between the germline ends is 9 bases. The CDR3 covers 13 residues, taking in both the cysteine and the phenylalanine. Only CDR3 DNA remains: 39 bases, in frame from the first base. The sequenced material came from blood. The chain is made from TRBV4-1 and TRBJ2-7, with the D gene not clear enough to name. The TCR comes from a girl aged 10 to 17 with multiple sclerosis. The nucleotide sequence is TGCGCCAGCAGCCACTCCCTCGACTACGAGCAGTACTTC. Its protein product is CASSHSLDYEQYF.